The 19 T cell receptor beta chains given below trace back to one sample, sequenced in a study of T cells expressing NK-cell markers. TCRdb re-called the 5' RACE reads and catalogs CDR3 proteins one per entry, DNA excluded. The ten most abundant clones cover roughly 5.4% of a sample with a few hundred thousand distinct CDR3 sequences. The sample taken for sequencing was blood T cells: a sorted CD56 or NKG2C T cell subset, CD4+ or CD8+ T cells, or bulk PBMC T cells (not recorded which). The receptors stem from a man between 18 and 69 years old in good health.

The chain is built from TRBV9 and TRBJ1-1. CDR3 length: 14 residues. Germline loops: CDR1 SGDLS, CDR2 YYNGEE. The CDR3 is CASSLRLGGTEAFF.

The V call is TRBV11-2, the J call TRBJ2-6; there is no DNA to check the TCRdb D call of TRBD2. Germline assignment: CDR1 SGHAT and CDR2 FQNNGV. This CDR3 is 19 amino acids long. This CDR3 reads CATPRVGRKGSSGANVLTF. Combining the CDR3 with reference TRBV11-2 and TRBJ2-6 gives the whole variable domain EAGVAQSPRYKIIEKRQSVAFWCNPISGHATLYWYQQILGQGPKLLIQFQNNGVVDDSQLPKDRFSAERLKGVDSTLKIQPAKLEDSAVYLCATPRVGRKGSSGANVLTFGAGSRLTVL.

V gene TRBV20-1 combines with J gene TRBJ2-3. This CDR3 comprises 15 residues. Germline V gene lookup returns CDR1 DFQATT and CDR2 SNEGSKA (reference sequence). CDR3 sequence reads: CSARTGLASADTQYF.

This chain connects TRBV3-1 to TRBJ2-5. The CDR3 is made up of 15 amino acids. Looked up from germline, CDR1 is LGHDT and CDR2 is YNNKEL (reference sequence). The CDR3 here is CASSQGGGVQETQYF.

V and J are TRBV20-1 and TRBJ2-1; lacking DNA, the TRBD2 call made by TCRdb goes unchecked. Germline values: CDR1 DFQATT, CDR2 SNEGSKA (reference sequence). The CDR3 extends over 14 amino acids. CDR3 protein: CSAIYSGGYNEQFF.

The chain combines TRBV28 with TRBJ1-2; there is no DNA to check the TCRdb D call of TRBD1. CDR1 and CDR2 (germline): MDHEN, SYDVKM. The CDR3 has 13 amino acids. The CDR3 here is CASTLGRTYGYTF.

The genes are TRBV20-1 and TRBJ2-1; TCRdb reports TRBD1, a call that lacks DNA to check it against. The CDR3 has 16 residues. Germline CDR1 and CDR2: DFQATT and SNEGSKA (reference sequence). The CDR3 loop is CSATEPTGVSYNEQFF.

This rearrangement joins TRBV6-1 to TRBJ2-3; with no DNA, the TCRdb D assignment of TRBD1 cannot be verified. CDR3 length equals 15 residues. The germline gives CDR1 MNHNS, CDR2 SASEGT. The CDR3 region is CASSKNRGLTDTQYF.

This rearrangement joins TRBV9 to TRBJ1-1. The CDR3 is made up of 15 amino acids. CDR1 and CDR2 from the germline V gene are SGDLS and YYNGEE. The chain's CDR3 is CASSGRTAGNTEAFF.

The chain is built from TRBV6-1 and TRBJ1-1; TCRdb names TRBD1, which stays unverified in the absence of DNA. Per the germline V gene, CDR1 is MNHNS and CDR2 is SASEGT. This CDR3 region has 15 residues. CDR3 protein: CASSGVQPRATQAFF.

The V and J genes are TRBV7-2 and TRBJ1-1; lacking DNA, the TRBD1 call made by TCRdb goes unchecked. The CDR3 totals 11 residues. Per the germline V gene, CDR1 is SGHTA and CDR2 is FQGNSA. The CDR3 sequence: CASSTGSKAFF.

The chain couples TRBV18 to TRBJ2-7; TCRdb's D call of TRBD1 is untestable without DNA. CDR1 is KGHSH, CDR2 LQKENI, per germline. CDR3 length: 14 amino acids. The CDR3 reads CASSPPGQGNEQYF.

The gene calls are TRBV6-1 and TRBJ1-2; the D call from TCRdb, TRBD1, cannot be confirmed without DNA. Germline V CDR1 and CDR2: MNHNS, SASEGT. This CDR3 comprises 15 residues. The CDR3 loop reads CASSISPGTAYGYTF.

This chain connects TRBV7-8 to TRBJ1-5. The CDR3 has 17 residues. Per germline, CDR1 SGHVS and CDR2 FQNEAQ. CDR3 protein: CASSQDLGGNSNQPQHF.

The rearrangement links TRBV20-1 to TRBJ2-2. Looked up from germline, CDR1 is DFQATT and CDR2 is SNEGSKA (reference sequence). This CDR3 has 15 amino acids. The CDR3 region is CSASEAAKNTGELFF.

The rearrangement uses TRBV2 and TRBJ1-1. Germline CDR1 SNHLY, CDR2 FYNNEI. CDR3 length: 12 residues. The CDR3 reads CASNPKNTEAFF.

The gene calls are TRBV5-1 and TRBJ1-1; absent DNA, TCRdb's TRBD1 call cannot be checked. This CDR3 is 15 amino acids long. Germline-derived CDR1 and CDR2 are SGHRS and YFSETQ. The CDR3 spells CASSPLWAENTEAFF.

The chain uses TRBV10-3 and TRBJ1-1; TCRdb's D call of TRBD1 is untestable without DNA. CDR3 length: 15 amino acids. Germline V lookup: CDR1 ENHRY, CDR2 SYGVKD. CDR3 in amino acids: CAISETGGPNTEAFF.

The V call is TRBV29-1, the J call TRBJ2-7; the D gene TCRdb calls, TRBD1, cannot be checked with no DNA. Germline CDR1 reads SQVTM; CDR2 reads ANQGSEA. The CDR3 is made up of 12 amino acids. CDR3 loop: CSVAQGYYEQYF.